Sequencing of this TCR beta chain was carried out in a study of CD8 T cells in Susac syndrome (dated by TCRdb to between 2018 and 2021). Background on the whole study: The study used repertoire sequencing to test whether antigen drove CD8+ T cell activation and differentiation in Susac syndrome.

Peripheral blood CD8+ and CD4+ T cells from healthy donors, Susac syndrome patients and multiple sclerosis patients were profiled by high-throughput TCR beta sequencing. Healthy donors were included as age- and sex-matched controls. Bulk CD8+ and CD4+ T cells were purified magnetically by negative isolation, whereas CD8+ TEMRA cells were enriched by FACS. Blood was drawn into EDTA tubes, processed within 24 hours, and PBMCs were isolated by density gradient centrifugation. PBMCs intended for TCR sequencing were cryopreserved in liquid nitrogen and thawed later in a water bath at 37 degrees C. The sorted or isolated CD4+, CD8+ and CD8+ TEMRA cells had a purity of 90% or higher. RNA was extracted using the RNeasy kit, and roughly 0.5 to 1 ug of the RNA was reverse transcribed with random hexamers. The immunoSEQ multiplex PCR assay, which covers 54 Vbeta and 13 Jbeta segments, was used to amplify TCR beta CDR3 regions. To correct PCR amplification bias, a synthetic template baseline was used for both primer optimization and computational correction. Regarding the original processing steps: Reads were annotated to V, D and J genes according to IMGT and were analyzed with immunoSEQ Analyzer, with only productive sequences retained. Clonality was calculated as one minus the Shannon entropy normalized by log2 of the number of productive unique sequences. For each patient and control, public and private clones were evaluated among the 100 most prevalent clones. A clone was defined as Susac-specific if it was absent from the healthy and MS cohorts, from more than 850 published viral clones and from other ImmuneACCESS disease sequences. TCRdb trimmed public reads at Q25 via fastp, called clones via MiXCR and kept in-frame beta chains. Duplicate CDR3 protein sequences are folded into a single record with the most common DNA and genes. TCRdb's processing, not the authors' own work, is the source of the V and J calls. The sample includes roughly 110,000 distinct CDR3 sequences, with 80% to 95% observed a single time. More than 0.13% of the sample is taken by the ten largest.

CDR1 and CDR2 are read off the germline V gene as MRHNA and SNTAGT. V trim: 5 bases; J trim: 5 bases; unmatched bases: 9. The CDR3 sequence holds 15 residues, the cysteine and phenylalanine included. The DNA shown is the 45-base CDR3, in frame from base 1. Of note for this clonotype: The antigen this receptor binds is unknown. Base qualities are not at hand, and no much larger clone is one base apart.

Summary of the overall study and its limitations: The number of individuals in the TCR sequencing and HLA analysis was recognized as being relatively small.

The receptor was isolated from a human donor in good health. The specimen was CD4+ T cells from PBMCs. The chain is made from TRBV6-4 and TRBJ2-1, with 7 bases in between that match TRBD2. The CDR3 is CASSTSDSPDNEQFF. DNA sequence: TGTGCCAGCAGTACTAGCGACTCTCCGGACAATGAGCAGTTCTTC.